The 8 T cell receptor beta chains reported below all come from one sample, sequenced in a study of blood T cell repertoires in COVID-19. Assay used: immunoSEQ multiplex PCR; TCRdb lists only in-frame clones, some missing. Of 140,000 to 150,000 clones listed, over 70% were seen once; the top ten hold less than 2.5%. Sequencing was done on a sample of peripheral blood. Receptor source: a woman in her sixties with acute or convalescent COVID-19.

The CDR3 reads CAWNDEGLNTEAFF. In DNA form, the CDR3 reads TGTGCCTGGAATGATGAGGGCCTGAACACTGAAGCTTTCTTT. This chain uses TRBV30 with TRBJ1-1; D gene uncertain. Germline CDR1 reads GTSNPN; CDR2 reads SVGIG (reference sequence). This CDR3 is 14 amino acids long. V was shortened by 4 bases and J by 0 bases, with 12 bases between the two germline ends.

This clone came up once. The gene calls are TRBV6-4 and TRBJ2-1; 10 nucleotides align to TRBD2. Germline CDR1 is MRHNA and CDR2 is SNTAGT. The V segment lost 8 bases and the J segment 0 bases; nucleotides outside the gene matches: 1. The CDR3 has 14 amino acids. The CDR3: CASPSGGSYNEQFF. CDR3 DNA: TGTGCCAGCCCTAGCGGGGGCTCCTACAATGAGCAGTTCTTC.

The rearrangement uses TRBV7-9 and TRBJ2-1; 8 bases align to TRBD2. V was clipped by 5 bases and J by 6 bases; unmatched bases: 12. The CDR3 is made up of 16 amino acids. Looked up from germline, CDR1 is SEHNR and CDR2 is FQNEAQ (reference sequence). CDR3 in amino acids: CASSAETSENFNEQFF. CDR3 DNA: TGTGCCAGCAGCGCCGAGACTAGCGAAAATTTCAATGAGCAGTTCTTC.

The chain joins TRBV19 to TRBJ2-3; D not resolved. This CDR3 region has 13 residues. Germline lookup yields CDR1 LNHDA and CDR2 SQIVND (reference sequence). V was pared by 11 bases and J by 3 bases, with 15 bases between. CDR3 protein: CAVGLGWTDTQYF. The CDR3 DNA is TGTGCCGTGGGCCTGGGCTGGACAGATACGCAGTATTTT. Variable domain in full (rest from reference TRBV19 and TRBJ2-3): DGGITQSPKYLFRKEGQNVTLSCEQNLNHDAMYWYRQDPGQGLRLIYYSQIVNDFQKGDIAEGYSVSREKKESFPLTVTSAQKNPTAFYLCAVGLGWTDTQYFGPGTRLTVL.

V usage is TRBV6-5 and J usage is TRBJ2-7; D possibly corresponds to TRBD1 (5 bases). Between the trimmed V and J ends, which lost 2 bases and 6 bases, there was a span of 14 bases. The CDR3 consists of 14 residues. Germline lookup yields CDR1 MNHEY and CDR2 SVGAGI. CDR3 residues: CASSYDLVQGEQYF. CDR3 nucleotides: TGTGCCAGCAGTTACGATTTAGTGCAGGGCGAGCAGTACTTC.

CDR3 sequence: CASSWPDGPGTISYEQYF. CDR3 sequence (DNA): TGTGCCAGTAGTTGGCCAGACGGGCCCGGGACTATCTCCTACGAGCAGTACTTC. The rearrangement links TRBV19 to TRBJ2-7; TRBD2 agrees at 7 bases. The CDR3 totals 18 residues. The V segment lost 5 bases and the J segment 0 bases; nucleotides outside the gene matches: 16. In germline, CDR1 is LNHDA, CDR2 SQIVND (reference sequence).

This sequence joins TRBV20-1 and TRBJ1-2; maybe TRBD1 (6 bases). Trimming took off 3 bases at V and 5 bases at J, with 13 bases between the two ends. CDR1 is DFQATT and CDR2 is SNEGSKA in the germline V gene (reference sequence). This CDR3 contains 13 residues. CDR3 bases: TGCAGTGCTAGTCCGACCGACAGGTATGGCTACACCTTC. This gives the protein CSASPTDRYGYTF.

The DNA for the CDR3 is TGTGCCAGCAGTTTTAAGGTCCCGGGTCGGGGGCCCCAGCATTTT. Translated: CASSFKVPGRGPQHF. The rearrangement links TRBV27 to TRBJ1-5; D remains unclear. The CDR3 extends over 15 amino acids. Looked up from germline, CDR1 is MNHEY and CDR2 is SMNVEV (reference sequence). The V end lost 3 bases, the J end lost 9 bases, and 18 bases lay between the germline ends.